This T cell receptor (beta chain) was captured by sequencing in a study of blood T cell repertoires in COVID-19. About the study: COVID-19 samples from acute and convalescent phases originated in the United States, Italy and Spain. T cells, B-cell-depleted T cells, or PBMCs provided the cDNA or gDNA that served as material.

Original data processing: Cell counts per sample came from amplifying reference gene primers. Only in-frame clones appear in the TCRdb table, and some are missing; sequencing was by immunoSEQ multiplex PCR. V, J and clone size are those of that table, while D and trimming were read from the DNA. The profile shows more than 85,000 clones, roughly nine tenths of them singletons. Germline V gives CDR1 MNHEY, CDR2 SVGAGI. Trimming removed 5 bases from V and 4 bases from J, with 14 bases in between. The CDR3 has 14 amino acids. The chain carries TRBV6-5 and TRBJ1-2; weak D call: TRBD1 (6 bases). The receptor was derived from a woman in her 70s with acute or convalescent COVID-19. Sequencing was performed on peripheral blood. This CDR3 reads CASSQLTGFYGYTF. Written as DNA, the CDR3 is TGTGCCAGCAGTCAATTGACAGGATTCTATGGCTACACCTTC.